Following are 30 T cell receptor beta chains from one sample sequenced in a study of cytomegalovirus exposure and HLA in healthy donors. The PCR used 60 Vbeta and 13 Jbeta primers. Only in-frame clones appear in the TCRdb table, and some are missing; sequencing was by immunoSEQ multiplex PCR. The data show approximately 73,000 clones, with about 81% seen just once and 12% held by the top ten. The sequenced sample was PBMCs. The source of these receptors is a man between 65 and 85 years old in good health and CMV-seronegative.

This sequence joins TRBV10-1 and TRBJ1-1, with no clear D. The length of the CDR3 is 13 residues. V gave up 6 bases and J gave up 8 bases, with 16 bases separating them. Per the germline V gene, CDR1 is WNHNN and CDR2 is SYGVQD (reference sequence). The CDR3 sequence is CASRVRPTAEAFF. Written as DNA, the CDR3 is TGCGCCAGCAGAGTCCGACCGACTGCGGAAGCTTTCTTT.

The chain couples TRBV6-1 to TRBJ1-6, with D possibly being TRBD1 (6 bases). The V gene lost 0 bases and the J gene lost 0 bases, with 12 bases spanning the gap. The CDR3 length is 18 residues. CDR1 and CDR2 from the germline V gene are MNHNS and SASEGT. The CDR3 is CASSEAMGTFSYNSPLHF. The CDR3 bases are TGTGCCAGCAGTGAAGCGATGGGGACATTCTCCTATAATTCACCCCTCCACTTT.

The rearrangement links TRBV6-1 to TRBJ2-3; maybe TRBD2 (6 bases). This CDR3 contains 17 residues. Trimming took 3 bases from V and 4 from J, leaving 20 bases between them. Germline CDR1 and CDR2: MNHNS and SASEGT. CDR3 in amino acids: CASSDFVGGSGSDTQYF. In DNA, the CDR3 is TGTGCCAGCAGTGATTTCGTGGGGGGAAGCGGATCAGATACGCAGTATTTT.

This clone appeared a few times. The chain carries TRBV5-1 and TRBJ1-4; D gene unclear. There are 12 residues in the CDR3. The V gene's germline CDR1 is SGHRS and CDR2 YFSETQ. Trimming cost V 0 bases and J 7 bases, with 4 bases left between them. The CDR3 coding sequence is TGCGCCAGCAGCTTGGCGGGTGAAAAACTGTTTTTT. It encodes CASSLAGEKLFF.

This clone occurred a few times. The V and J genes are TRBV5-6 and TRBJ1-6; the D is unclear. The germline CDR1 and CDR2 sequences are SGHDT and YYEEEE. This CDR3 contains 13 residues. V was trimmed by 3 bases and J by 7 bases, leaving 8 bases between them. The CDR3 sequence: CASSSRINSPLHF. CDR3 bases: TGTGCCAGCAGCTCCCGTATAAATTCACCCCTCCACTTT.

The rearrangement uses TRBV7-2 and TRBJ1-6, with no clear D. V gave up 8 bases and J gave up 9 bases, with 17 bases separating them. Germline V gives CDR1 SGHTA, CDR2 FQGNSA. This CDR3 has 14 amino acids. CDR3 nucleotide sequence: TGTGCCAGCGTCGTCCTGGGCTCCTTTTCACCCCTCCACTTT. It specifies CASVVLGSFSPLHF.

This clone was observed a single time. In DNA, the CDR3 is TGTGCCAGTAGTATCGGCAGCGTGAACACTGAAGCTTTCTTT. It is translated as CASSIGSVNTEAFF. This rearrangement joins TRBV19 to TRBJ1-1; D gene ambiguous. This CDR3 has 14 amino acids. The germline gives CDR1 LNHDA, CDR2 SQIVND (reference sequence). V shed 3 bases and J shed 0 bases, with 8 bases lying between them.

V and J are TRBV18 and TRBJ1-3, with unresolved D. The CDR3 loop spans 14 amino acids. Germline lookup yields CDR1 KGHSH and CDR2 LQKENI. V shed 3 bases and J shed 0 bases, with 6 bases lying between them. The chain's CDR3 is CASSPARSGNTIYF. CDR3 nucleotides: TGTGCCAGCTCACCGGCCCGCTCTGGAAACACCATATATTTT. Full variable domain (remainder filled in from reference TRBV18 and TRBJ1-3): NAGVMQNPRHLVRRRGQEARLRCSPMKGHSHVYWYRQLPEEGLKFMVYLQKENIIDESGMPKERFSAEFPKEGPSILRIQQVVRGDSAAYFCASSPARSGNTIYFGEGSWLTVV.

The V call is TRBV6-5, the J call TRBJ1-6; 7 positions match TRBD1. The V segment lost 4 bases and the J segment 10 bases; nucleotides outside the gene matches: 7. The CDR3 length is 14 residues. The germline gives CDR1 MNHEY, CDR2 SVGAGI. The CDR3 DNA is TGTGCCAGCAGTTCCGGGACAGTGGAATCACCCCTCCACTTT. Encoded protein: CASSSGTVESPLHF.

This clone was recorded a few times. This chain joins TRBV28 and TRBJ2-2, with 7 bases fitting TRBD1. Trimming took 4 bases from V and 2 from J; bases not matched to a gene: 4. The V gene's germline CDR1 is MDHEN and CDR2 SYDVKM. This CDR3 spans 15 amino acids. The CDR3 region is CASSSGTDNTGELFF. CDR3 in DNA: TGTGCCAGCAGTTCTGGGACAGACAACACCGGGGAGCTGTTTTTT. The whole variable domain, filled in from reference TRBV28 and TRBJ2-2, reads DVKVTQSSRYLVKRTGEKVFLECVQDMDHENMFWYRQDPGLGLRLIYFSYDVKMKEKGDIPEGYSVSREKKERFSLILESASTNQTSMYLCASSSGTDNTGELFFGEGSRLTVL.

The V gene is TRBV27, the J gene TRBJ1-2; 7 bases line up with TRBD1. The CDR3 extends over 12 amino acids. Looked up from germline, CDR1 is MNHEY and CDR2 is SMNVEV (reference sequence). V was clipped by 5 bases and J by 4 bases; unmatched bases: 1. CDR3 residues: CASSPGGYGYTF. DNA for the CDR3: TGTGCCAGCAGTCCAGGGGGCTATGGCTACACCTTC.

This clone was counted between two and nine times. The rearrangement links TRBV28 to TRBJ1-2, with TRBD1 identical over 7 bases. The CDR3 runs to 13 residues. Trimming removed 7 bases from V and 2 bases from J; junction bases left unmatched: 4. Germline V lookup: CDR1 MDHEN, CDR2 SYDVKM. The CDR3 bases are TGTGCCAGCAAGGGACAGTTAAACTATGGCTACACCTTC. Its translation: CASKGQLNYGYTF.

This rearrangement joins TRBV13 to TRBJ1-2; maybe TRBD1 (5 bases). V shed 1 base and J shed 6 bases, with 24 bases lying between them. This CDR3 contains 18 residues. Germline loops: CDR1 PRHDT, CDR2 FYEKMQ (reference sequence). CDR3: CASSLDPSPTANSHGYTF. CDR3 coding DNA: TGTGCCAGCAGCTTAGACCCGTCGCCGACAGCTAATTCCCATGGCTACACCTTC.

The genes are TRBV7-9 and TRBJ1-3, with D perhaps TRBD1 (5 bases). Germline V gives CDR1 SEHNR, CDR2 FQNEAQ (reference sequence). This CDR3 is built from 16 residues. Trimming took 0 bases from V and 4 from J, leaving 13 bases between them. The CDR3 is CASSLARGVSGNTIYF. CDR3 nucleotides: TGTGCCAGCAGCTTAGCGCGGGGGGTTTCCGGAAACACCATATATTTT.

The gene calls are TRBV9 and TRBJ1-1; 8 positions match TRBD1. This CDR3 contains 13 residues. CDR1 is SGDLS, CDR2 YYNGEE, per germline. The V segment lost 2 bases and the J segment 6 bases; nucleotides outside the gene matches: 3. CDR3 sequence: CASSVRGQAEAFF. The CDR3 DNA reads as TGTGCCAGCAGCGTCAGGGGGCAGGCTGAAGCTTTCTTT.

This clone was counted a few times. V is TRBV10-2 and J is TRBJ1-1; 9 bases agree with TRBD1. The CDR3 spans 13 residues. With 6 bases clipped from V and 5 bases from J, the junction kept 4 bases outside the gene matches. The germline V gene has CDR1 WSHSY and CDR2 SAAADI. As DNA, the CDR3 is TGCGCCAGCAGAAGGGACAGGGAAACTGAAGCTTTCTTT. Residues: CASRRDRETEAFF.

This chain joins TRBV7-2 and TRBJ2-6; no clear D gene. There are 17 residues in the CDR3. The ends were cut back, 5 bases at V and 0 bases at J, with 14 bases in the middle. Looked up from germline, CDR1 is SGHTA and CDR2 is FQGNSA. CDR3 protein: CASSITGTTSGANVLTF. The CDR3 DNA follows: TGTGCCAGCAGCATCACCGGAACTACCTCTGGGGCCAACGTCCTGACTTTC.

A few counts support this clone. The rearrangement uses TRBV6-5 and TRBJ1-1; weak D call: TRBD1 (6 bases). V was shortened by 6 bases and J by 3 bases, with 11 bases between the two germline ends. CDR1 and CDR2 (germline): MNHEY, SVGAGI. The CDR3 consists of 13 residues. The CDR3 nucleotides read TGTGCCAGCAGCCCTTCAGGGGACACTGAAGCTTTCTTT. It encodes CASSPSGDTEAFF.

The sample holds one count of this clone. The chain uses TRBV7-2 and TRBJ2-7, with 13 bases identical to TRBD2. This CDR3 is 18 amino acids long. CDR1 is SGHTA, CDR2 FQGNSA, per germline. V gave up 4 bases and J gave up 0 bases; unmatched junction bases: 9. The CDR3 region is CASSSAPGLAGTSYEQYF. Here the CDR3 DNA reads TGTGCCAGCAGCTCCGCACCGGGACTAGCGGGGACCTCCTACGAGCAGTACTTC.

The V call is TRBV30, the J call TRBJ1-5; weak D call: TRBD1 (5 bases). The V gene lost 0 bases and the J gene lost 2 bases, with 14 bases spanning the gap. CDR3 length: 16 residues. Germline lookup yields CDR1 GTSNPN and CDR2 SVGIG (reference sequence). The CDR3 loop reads CAWSVNPEGGNQPQHF. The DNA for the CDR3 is TGTGCCTGGAGTGTAAATCCTGAAGGGGGCAATCAGCCCCAGCATTTT.

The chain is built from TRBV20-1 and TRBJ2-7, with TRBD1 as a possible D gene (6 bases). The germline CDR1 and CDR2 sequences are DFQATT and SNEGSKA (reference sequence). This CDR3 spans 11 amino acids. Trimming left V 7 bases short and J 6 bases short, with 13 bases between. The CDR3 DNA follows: TGCAGTGTAAGACTGGGGGCCGAGCAGTACTTC. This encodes CSVRLGAEQYF.

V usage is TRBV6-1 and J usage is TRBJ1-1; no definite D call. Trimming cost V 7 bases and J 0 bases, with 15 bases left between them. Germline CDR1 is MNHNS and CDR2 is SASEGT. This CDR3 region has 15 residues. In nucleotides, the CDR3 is TGTGCCAGCAACGTTATGACATTTATGAACACTGAAGCTTTCTTT. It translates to CASNVMTFMNTEAFF.

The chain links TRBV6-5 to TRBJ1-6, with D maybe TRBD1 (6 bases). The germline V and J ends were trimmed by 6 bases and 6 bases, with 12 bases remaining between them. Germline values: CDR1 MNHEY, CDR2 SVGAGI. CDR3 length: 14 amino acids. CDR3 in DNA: TGTGCCAGCAGGTTAACAGGGAGTAATTCACCCCTCCACTTT. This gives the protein CASRLTGSNSPLHF.

Here the CDR3 reads CASILNTGNTEAFF. In nucleotides, the CDR3 is TGTGCCAGCATCCTCAATACAGGAAACACTGAAGCTTTCTTT. V and J are TRBV19 and TRBJ1-1; weak D call: TRBD1 (5 bases). The length of the CDR3 is 14 residues. From germline, CDR1 is LNHDA and CDR2 SQIVND (reference sequence). V lost 9 bases and J 2 bases, leaving 16 bases between the germline ends.

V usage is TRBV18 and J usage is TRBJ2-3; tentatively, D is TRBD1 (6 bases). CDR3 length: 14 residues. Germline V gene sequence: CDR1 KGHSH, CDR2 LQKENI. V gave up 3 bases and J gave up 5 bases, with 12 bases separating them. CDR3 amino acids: CASSPGALGDTQYF. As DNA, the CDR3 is TGTGCCAGCTCACCGGGGGCATTAGGAGATACGCAGTATTTT.

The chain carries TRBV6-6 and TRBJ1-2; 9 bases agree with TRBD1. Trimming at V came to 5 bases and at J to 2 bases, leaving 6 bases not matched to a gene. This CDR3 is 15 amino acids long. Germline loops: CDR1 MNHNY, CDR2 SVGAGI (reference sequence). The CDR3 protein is CASSTGQGTNYGYTF. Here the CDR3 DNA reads TGTGCCAGCAGTACAGGACAGGGGACAAACTATGGCTACACCTTC.

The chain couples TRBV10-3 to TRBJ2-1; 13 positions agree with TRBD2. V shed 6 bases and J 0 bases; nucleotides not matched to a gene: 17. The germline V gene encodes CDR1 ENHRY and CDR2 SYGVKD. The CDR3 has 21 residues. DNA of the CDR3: TGTGCCATCAGGACCGGACCCGGGACTAGCGGGAATGTTGGCTCCTACAATGAGCAGTTCTTC. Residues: CAIRTGPGTSGNVGSYNEQFF.

The CDR3 bases are TGTGCCAGCAGCTATATATGGGACAGGGGGATCCAAGAGACCCAGTACTTC. It is translated as CASSYIWDRGIQETQYF. This sequence joins TRBV5-6 and TRBJ2-5; TRBD1 aligns across 11 bases. Germline V gene lookup returns CDR1 SGHDT and CDR2 YYEEEE. V trimming: 3 bases; J trimming: 1 base; junction bases outside the gene matches: 8. The CDR3 sequence is 17 residues long.

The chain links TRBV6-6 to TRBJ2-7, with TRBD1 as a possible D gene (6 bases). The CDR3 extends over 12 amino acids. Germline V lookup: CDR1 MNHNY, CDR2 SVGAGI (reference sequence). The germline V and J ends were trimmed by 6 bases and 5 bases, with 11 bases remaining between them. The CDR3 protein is CASRNRDHEQYF. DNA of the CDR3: TGTGCCAGCAGAAACAGGGACCACGAGCAGTACTTC.

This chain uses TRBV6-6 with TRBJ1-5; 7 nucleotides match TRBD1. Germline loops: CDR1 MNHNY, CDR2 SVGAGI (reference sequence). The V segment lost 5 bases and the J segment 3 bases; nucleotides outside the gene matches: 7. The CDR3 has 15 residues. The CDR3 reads CASSHRDRVNQPQHF. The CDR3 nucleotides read TGTGCCAGCAGTCACCGGGACAGAGTCAATCAGCCCCAGCATTTT.